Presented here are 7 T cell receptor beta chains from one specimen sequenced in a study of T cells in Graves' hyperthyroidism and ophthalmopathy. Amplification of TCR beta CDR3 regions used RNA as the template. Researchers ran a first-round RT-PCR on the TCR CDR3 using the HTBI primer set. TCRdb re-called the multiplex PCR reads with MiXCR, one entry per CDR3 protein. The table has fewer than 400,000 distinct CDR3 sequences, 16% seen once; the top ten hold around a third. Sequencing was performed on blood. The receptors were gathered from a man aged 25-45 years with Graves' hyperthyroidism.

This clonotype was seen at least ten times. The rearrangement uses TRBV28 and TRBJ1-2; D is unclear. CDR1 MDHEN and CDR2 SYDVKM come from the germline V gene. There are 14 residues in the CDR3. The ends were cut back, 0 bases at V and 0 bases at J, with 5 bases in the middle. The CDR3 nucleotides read TGTGCCAGCAGTTTATGGTCCGCTAACTATGGCTACACCTTC. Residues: CASSLWSANYGYTF.

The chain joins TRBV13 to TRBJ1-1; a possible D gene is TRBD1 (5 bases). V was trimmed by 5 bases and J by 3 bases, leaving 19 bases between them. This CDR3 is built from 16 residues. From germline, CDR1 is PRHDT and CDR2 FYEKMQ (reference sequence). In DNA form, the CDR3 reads TGTGCCAGCAGCCCGGGGGGTTTTCTTCACGACACTGAAGCTTTCTTT. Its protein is CASSPGGFLHDTEAFF.

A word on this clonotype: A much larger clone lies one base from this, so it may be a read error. Written as DNA, the CDR3 is TGTGCCAGCAGCTTGCAGGGGAGCTCCTACGAGCGGTACTTC. It is translated as CASSLQGSSYERYF. The chain recombines TRBV13 with TRBJ2-7, with D possibly being TRBD1 (6 bases). This CDR3 is 14 amino acids long. Germline loops: CDR1 PRHDT, CDR2 FYEKMQ (reference sequence).

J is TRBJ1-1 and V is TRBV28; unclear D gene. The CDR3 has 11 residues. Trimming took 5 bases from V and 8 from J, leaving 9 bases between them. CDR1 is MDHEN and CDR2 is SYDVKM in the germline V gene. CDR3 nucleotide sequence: TGTGCCAGCAGTGAAACGGGCGAAGCTTTCTTT. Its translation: CASSETGEAFF.

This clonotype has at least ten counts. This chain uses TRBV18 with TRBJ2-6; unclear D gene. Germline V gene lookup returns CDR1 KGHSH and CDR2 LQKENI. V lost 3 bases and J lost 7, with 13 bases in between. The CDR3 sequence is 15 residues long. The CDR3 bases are TGTGCCAGCTCACCGGGTCCATTACCAGCCAACGTCCTGACTTTC. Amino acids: CASSPGPLPANVLTF.

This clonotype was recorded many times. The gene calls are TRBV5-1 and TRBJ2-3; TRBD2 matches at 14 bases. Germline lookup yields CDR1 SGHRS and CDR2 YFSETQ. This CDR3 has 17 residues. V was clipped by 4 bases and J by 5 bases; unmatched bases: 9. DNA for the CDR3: TGCGCCAGCAGCCGAGGATTTGGGACTAGCGGGAGAGATACGCAGTATTTT. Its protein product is CASSRGFGTSGRDTQYF.

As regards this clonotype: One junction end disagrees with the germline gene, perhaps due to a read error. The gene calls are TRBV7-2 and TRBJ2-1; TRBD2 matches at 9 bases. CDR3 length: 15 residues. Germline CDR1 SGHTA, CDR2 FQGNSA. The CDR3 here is CAGSWTSATYNEQFF. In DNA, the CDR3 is TGTGCCGGCAGCTGGACTAGCGCGACCTACAATGAGCAGTTCTTC.